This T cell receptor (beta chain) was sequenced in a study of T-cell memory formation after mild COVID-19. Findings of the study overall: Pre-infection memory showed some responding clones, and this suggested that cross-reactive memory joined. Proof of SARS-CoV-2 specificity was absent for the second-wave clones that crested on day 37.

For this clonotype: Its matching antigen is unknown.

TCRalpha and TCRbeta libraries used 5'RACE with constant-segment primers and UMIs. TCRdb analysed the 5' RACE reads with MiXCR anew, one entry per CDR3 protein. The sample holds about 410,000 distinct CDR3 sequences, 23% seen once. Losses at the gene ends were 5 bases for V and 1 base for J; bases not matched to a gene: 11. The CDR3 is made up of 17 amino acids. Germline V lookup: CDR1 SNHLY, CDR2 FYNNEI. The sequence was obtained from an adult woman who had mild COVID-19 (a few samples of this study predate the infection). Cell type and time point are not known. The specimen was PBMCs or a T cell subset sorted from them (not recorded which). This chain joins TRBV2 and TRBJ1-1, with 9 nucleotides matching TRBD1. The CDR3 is CASSFLSWTGENTEAFF. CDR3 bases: TGTGCCAGCAGTTTTCTCTCCTGGACAGGGGAGAACACTGAAGCTTTCTTT.